The 9 T cell receptor beta chains presented below share a single source sample, sequenced in a study of T cell responses to AZD1222 COVID-19 vaccine. The method was immunoSEQ multiplex PCR; TCRdb's version includes in-frame clones alone and lacks a portion of them. This table has around 140,000 clones, 85% to 90% appearing once. Sequences were derived from peripheral blood, sampled on day 0 of AZD1222 vaccination. The receptors were sampled from an adult in good health.

The rearrangement uses TRBV7-2 and TRBJ2-7; no definite D call. Germline V gene data show CDR1 as SGHTA and CDR2 as FQGNSA. V shed 6 bases and J shed 0 bases, with 15 bases lying between them. CDR3 size: 15 residues. CDR3 amino acids: CASSYMVRSSYEQYF. As DNA, the CDR3 is TGTGCCAGCAGTTATATGGTCAGAAGCTCCTACGAGCAGTACTTC.

The rearrangement links TRBV20-1 to TRBJ1-2; D may be TRBD1 (6 bases). CDR3 length: 13 amino acids. Germline CDR1 reads DFQATT; CDR2 reads SNEGSKA (reference sequence). V was trimmed by 3 bases and J by 7 bases, leaving 15 bases between them. The CDR3: CSASPPGVAGYTF. Written as DNA, the CDR3 is TGCAGTGCTAGTCCTCCAGGGGTCGCTGGCTACACCTTC.

This chain uses TRBV3-1 (or the pseudogene TRBV3-2) with TRBJ1-5, with 7 nucleotides matching TRBD1. This CDR3 region has 15 residues. Germline V gene lookup returns CDR1 LGHDT and CDR2 YNNKEL (reference sequence). J was trimmed by 6 bases and V by 2 bases; bases with no gene match: 7. The CDR3 region is CASSQSTGRGQPQHF. The CDR3 DNA reads TGTGCCAGCAGCCAATCGACAGGGAGGGGTCAGCCCCAGCATTTT.

The chain employs TRBV2 and TRBJ1-4; TRBD1 agrees at 10 bases. Germline V gives CDR1 SNHLY, CDR2 FYNNEI. The CDR3 totals 15 residues. V lost 6 bases to trimming and J lost 8 bases; unmatched junction nucleotides: 9. Written as DNA, the CDR3 is TGTGCCAGCAGCACCGGGACAGGGGACGCCGAAAAACTGTTTTTT. It codes for CASSTGTGDAEKLFF.

The CDR3 loop is CASSLGQGRGYQETQYF. The CDR3 bases are TGTGCCAGCAGCTTGGGACAGGGCAGGGGGTACCAAGAGACCCAGTACTTC. J is TRBJ2-5 and V is TRBV5-4, with 7 nucleotides matching TRBD1. CDR1 and CDR2 from the germline V gene are SGHNT and YYREEE (reference sequence). The length of the CDR3 is 17 residues. V dropped 0 bases and J dropped 0; count of bases not matched to a gene: 8.

This clone was picked up a small number of times. This rearrangement joins TRBV19 to TRBJ1-3; 7 nucleotides align to TRBD1. The CDR3 extends over 15 amino acids. Germline lookup yields CDR1 LNHDA and CDR2 SQIVND (reference sequence). Trimming removed 6 bases from V and 0 bases from J; junction bases left unmatched: 5. The CDR3 loop reads CASRPDRFSGNTIYF. The CDR3, as DNA: TGTGCCAGTAGGCCGGACAGGTTCTCTGGAAACACCATATATTTT.

The chain has TRBV5-5 and TRBJ1-2, with D uncertain. CDR1 is SGHKS, CDR2 YYEKEE, per germline (reference sequence). Trimming shortened V by 4 bases and J by 4 bases, and 14 bases separated the two germline ends. The CDR3 runs to 14 residues. The CDR3 DNA reads as TGTGCCAGCAGCAGAGTGGGTGAGGGCTATGGCTACACCTTC. Encoded protein: CASSRVGEGYGYTF. Drawing the rest from reference TRBV5-5 and TRBJ1-2, the complete variable domain is DAGVTQSPTHLIKTRGQQVTLRCSPISGHKSVSWYQQVLGQGPQFIFQYYEKEERGRGNFPDRFSARQFPNYSSELNVNALLLGDSALYLCASSRVGEGYGYTFGSGTRLTVV.

The genes are TRBV3-1 (or the pseudogene TRBV3-2) and TRBJ1-2, with D tentatively TRBD1 (5 bases). With 6 bases removed from V and 3 bases from J, the gap between germline ends came to 14 bases. The length of the CDR3 is 14 residues. Per the germline V gene, CDR1 is LGHDT and CDR2 is YNNKEL (reference sequence). The CDR3 DNA reads TGTGCCAGCAGTCAGGGAGTTGGGGACTATGGCTACACCTTC. Its protein product is CASSQGVGDYGYTF.

Comment on this clone: At one boundary the junction diverges from the germline segment, which might be a read error. The chain employs TRBV7-7 and TRBJ2-5; D not resolved. The V gene's germline CDR1 is SSHAT and CDR2 FNYEAQ (reference sequence). The CDR3 is made up of 13 amino acids. The CDR3 spells CASSPPRRETQYF. As DNA, the CDR3 is TGTGCTAGCAGCCCCCCTCGTAGGGAGACCCAGTACTTC.